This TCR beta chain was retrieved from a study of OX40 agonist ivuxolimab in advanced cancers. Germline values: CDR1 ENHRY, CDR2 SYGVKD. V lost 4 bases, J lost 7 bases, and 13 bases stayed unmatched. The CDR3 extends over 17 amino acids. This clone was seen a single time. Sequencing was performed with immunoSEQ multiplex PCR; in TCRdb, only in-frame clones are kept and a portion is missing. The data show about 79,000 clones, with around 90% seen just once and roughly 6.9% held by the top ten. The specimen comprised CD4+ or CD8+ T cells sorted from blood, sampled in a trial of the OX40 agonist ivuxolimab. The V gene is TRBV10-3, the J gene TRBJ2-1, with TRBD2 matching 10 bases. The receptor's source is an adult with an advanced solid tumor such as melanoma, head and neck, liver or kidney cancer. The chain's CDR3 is CAISGASGSGKLNEQFF. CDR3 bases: TGTGCCATCAGTGGGGCTAGCGGGAGTGGGAAACTGAATGAGCAGTTCTTC.